These 29 T cell receptor beta chains share one sample of origin, sequenced in a study of T cell responses to AZD1222 COVID-19 vaccine. Clones were sequenced by immunoSEQ multiplex PCR, and TCRdb holds only the in-frame ones, with some missing. This table lists about 140,000 clones. The sequenced sample was peripheral blood. These receptors came from an adult in good health.

This rearrangement joins TRBV18 to TRBJ2-5; TRBD2 matches 9 bases. The V and J ends lost 1 base and 4 bases, in that order; junction bases with no gene match: 10. This CDR3 has 17 residues. Germline V lookup: CDR1 KGHSH, CDR2 LQKENI. The CDR3 reads CASSPRRAGGPGETQYF. As DNA, the CDR3 is TGTGCCAGCTCACCACGGCGAGCGGGGGGCCCGGGAGAGACCCAGTACTTC.

The chain is built from TRBV15 and TRBJ1-1, with D uncertain. The CDR3 has 13 residues. CDR1 is LNHNV, CDR2 YYDKDF, per germline (reference sequence). V dropped 0 bases and J dropped 4 bases, with 6 bases sitting between them. The CDR3 loop is CATSRDLGTEAFF. DNA of the CDR3: TGTGCCACCAGCAGAGATTTGGGCACTGAAGCTTTCTTT. Filled out from reference TRBV15 and TRBJ1-1, the complete variable domain reads DAMVIQNPRYQVTQFGKPVTLSCSQTLNHNVMYWYQQKSSQAPKLLFHYYDKDFNNEADTPDNFQSRRPNTSFCFLDIRSPGLGDTAMYLCATSRDLGTEAFFGQGTRLTVV.

V gene TRBV13 combines with J gene TRBJ2-3; 11 bases fit TRBD2. The V segment lost 7 bases and the J segment 6 bases; nucleotides outside the gene matches: 9. Germline V CDR1 and CDR2: PRHDT, FYEKMQ (reference sequence). The CDR3 loop spans 15 amino acids. The CDR3 loop is CASNRLAGLLDTQYF. The DNA of the CDR3 is TGTGCCAGCAACAGACTAGCGGGGTTGCTGGATACGCAGTATTTT.

The chain is built from TRBV7-2 and TRBJ1-6; D is unclear. This CDR3 has 17 amino acids. The germline gives CDR1 SGHTA, CDR2 FQGNSA. Deletions cut 1 base from V and 0 bases from J, with 10 bases between. CDR3 in DNA: TGTGCCAGCAGCTTAGGTTTGGGGAGCTCCTATAATTCACCCCTCCACTTT. Translated, it gives CASSLGLGSSYNSPLHF.

The chain employs TRBV27 and TRBJ1-4; TRBD1 matches at 7 bases. Trimming at V came to 6 bases and at J to 6 bases, leaving 7 bases not matched to a gene. This CDR3 comprises 14 residues. Germline lookup yields CDR1 MNHEY and CDR2 SMNVEV (reference sequence). The CDR3 loop is CASSPSGGDEKLFF. The CDR3 DNA reads as TGTGCCAGCAGCCCTTCAGGGGGAGATGAAAAACTGTTTTTT.

J is TRBJ1-5 and V is TRBV28; perhaps TRBD1 as D (5 bases). Germline CDR1 and CDR2: MDHEN and SYDVKM. This CDR3 has 15 residues. Trimming pared 4 bases from V and 0 bases from J, leaving 10 bases between. CDR3 sequence (DNA): TGTGCCAGCAGTTACGGACACCCTAGCAATCAGCCCCAGCATTTT. This sequence encodes CASSYGHPSNQPQHF.

For this clone: Different DNA sequences within this sample yield the same CDR3. The rearrangement uses TRBV4-2 and TRBJ2-3, with TRBD2 identical over 7 bases. The CDR3 sequence is 15 residues long. CDR1 is LGHNA, CDR2 YNFKEQ, per germline. The V gene end was trimmed by 1 base and the J gene end by 0 bases; junction bases not matched to a gene: 1. CDR3 residues: CASSQGAGSTDTQYF. CDR3 nucleotides: TGTGCCAGCAGCCAAGGAGCGGGGAGCACAGATACGCAGTATTTT.

This chain uses TRBV27 with TRBJ2-1, with 10 bases aligning to TRBD1. The CDR3 totals 15 residues. The V gene's germline CDR1 is MNHEY and CDR2 SMNVEV (reference sequence). V lost 4 bases to trimming and J lost 15 bases; unmatched junction nucleotides: 15. DNA of the CDR3: TGTGCCAGCAGTTCCCGGGACAGGGGAATACGAGAGGCGTTCTTC. Encoded protein: CASSSRDRGIREAFF.

The gene calls are TRBV27 and TRBJ1-3, with D perhaps TRBD1 (5 bases). Per the germline V gene, CDR1 is MNHEY and CDR2 is SMNVEV (reference sequence). V lost 2 bases, J lost 0 bases, and 8 bases lay in between. The CDR3 is 15 residues long. CDR3 in DNA: TGTGCCAGCAGTTTAGGAGGGGCCTCTGGAAACACCATATATTTT. Encoded protein: CASSLGGASGNTIYF.

The chain links TRBV3-1 (or the pseudogene TRBV3-2) to TRBJ2-7; 9 bases line up with TRBD1. The J segment lost 4 bases and the V segment lost 4 bases, leaving 2 bases of the junction unmatched. CDR1 is LGHDT and CDR2 is YNNKEL in the germline V gene (reference sequence). This CDR3 is built from 13 residues. The CDR3 nucleotides read TGTGCCAGCAGCCGGGACAGGGAGTACGAGCAGTACTTC. It encodes CASSRDREYEQYF.

This rearrangement joins TRBV18 to TRBJ1-4; TRBD1 aligns across 8 bases. CDR3 length: 14 residues. Germline trimming cut 4 bases from V and 7 bases from J; bases unmatched to any gene: 5. From germline, CDR1 is KGHSH and CDR2 LQKENI. CDR3 nucleotides: TGTGCCAGCTCACGGGGGACAGGTGGTGAAAAACTGTTTTTT. This sequence encodes CASSRGTGGEKLFF.

The rearrangement uses TRBV3-1 (or the pseudogene TRBV3-2) and TRBJ2-3; 7 nucleotides align to TRBD2. The CDR3 length is 16 residues. V shed 4 bases, J shed 1 base, and the junction held 8 bases outside the gene matches. Germline V lookup: CDR1 LGHDT, CDR2 YNNKEL (reference sequence). DNA for the CDR3: TGTGCCAGCAGCCTCCCGCGGGGGACCCGCACAGATACGCAGTATTTT. Its translation is CASSLPRGTRTDTQYF.

The rearrangement joins TRBV2 to TRBJ1-4; 8 nucleotides match TRBD1. CDR3 size: 15 residues. The V gene end was trimmed by 4 bases and the J gene end by 2 bases; junction bases not matched to a gene: 3. Germline V lookup: CDR1 SNHLY, CDR2 FYNNEI. In nucleotides, the CDR3 is TGTGCCAGCAGTGCCCAGGGGGCCACTAATGAAAAACTGTTTTTT. Translating gives CASSAQGATNEKLFF. Looking up the rest from reference TRBV2 and TRBJ1-4 gives the full variable domain: EPEVTQTPSHQVTQMGQEVILRCVPISNHLYFYWYRQILGQKVEFLVSFYNNEISEKSEIFDDQFSVERPDGSNFTLKIRSTKLEDSAMYFCASSAQGATNEKLFFGSGTQLSVL.

The chain couples TRBV6-4 to TRBJ2-2, with 10 bases matching TRBD2. The CDR3 runs 16 residues. The germline gives CDR1 MRHNA, CDR2 SNTAGT. Trimming took 5 bases from V and 2 from J; bases not matched to a gene: 5. The CDR3 DNA sequence: TGTGCCAGCAGTAACCTAGCGGGGGCTAACACCGGGGAGCTGTTTTTT. It yields the protein CASSNLAGANTGELFF.

V gene TRBV29-1 combines with J gene TRBJ2-2; 8 positions match TRBD2. The CDR3 runs to 16 residues. Germline-derived CDR1 and CDR2 are SQVTM and ANQGSEA. Unmatched junction bases numbered 13, after V lost 4 bases and J lost 6 bases. For the CDR3, the DNA is TGCAGCGTTGTACTAGCGGTCCGGGGACGACCCGGGGAGCTGTTTTTT. It encodes CSVVLAVRGRPGELFF.

The CDR3 DNA reads as TGTGCCAGCAGCTCAGGACGGTCTTACGAGCAGTACTTC. Protein: CASSSGRSYEQYF. This chain joins TRBV11-2 and TRBJ2-7, with no clear D. The germline V and J ends were trimmed by 4 bases and 4 bases, with 11 bases remaining between them. Germline V gene lookup returns CDR1 SGHAT and CDR2 FQNNGV. The CDR3 is 13 residues long. The full variable domain, its missing parts supplied by reference TRBV11-2 and TRBJ2-7, is EAGVAQSPRYKIIEKRQSVAFWCNPISGHATLYWYQQILGQGPKLLIQFQNNGVVDDSQLPKDRFSAERLKGVDSTLKIQPAKLEDSAVYLCASSSGRSYEQYFGPGTRLTVT.

The rearrangement links TRBV28 to TRBJ1-5; no reliable D call. CDR3 length: 16 residues. The V end was cut by 3 bases, the J end by 2 bases, with 14 bases between. CDR1 and CDR2 (germline): MDHEN, SYDVKM. The CDR3 spells CASSFPPGRGNQPQHF. DNA for the CDR3: TGTGCCAGCAGTTTTCCCCCCGGGCGCGGCAATCAGCCCCAGCATTTT.

The chain couples TRBV19 to TRBJ1-1; TRBD1 matches at 7 bases. The J segment lost 4 bases and the V segment lost 5 bases, leaving 10 bases of the junction unmatched. Germline-derived CDR1 and CDR2 are LNHDA and SQIVND (reference sequence). This CDR3 contains 15 residues. The CDR3 DNA reads TGTGCCAGTAGTGCCCGACAGGGCGGGGCCACTGAAGCTTTCTTT. This translates into CASSARQGGATEAFF.

The chain joins TRBV6-5 to TRBJ1-1; no firm D call. The germline V and J ends were trimmed by 3 bases and 8 bases, with 7 bases remaining between them. The CDR3 has 11 residues. CDR1 and CDR2 (germline): MNHEY, SVGAGI. Written as DNA, the CDR3 is TGTGCCAGCAGTTATCGGTTCGAAGCTTTCTTT. Its protein is CASSYRFEAFF.

The chain couples TRBV5-5 to TRBJ1-1; 7 bases map to TRBD1. V was clipped by 0 bases and J by 5 bases; unmatched bases: 10. This CDR3 is built from 16 residues. Per the germline V gene, CDR1 is SGHKS and CDR2 is YYEKEE (reference sequence). CDR3 coding DNA: TGTGCCAGCAGCTTGGGTACAGGGGTGAGTGGGACTGAAGCTTTCTTT. Its translation: CASSLGTGVSGTEAFF.

The chain joins TRBV7-8 to TRBJ1-1, with D unclear. There are 11 residues in the CDR3. The V end lost 5 bases, the J end lost 7 bases, and 8 bases lay between the germline ends. Germline CDR1 and CDR2: SGHVS and FQNEAQ. The CDR3 DNA follows: TGTGCCAGCAGCCCTCCGGTTGAAGCTTTCTTT. It codes for CASSPPVEAFF.

This chain joins TRBV19 and TRBJ2-7, with D maybe TRBD2 (8 bases). Looked up from germline, CDR1 is LNHDA and CDR2 is SQIVND (reference sequence). The CDR3 has 15 residues. V was pared by 5 bases and J by 2 bases, with 16 bases between. CDR3: CASSREGALTYEQYF. CDR3 DNA: TGTGCCAGTAGTCGGGAGGGGGCACTTACCTACGAGCAGTACTTC.

The rearrangement links TRBV13 to TRBJ2-1; no definite D call. V lost 5 bases and J 9 bases, leaving 8 bases between the germline ends. The CDR3 loop spans 11 amino acids. Germline loops: CDR1 PRHDT, CDR2 FYEKMQ (reference sequence). The DNA of the CDR3 is TGTGCCAGCAGCGGAAGTGGTGAGCAGTTCTTC. This sequence encodes CASSGSGEQFF.

J is TRBJ2-2 and V is TRBV3-1 (or the pseudogene TRBV3-2); 14 bases line up with TRBD2. V shed 3 bases, J shed 4 bases, and the junction held 7 bases outside the gene matches. Germline V gene sequence: CDR1 LGHDT, CDR2 YNNKEL (reference sequence). The CDR3 consists of 18 residues. The CDR3 region is CASSHSGLAGGSTGELFF. The CDR3 DNA follows: TGTGCCAGCAGCCATTCAGGACTAGCGGGGGGTAGCACCGGGGAGCTGTTTTTT.

V usage is TRBV24-1 and J usage is TRBJ1-6, with D uncertain. The CDR3 totals 14 residues. V was clipped by 10 bases and J by 7 bases, with 16 bases between them. Germline loops: CDR1 KGHDR, CDR2 SFDVKD. The DNA for the CDR3 is TGTGCCACTAAAGGACCTGGCGAGAATTCACCCCTCCACTTT. Translation gives CATKGPGENSPLHF.

The chain couples TRBV7-9 to TRBJ2-7; D might be TRBD1 (5 bases). Deletions cut 5 bases from V and 1 base from J, with 9 bases between. Germline values: CDR1 SEHNR, CDR2 FQNEAQ (reference sequence). The CDR3 spans 13 residues. The CDR3 bases are TGTGCCAGCAGCCCCGGACATTCCTACGAGCAGTACTTC. It specifies CASSPGHSYEQYF.

V is TRBV7-2 and J is TRBJ1-2, with D perhaps matching TRBD1 (6 bases). CDR3 length: 13 amino acids. V was trimmed by 2 bases and J by 4 bases, leaving 8 bases between them. CDR1 SGHTA and CDR2 FQGNSA come from the germline V gene. CDR3 residues: CASSLTTGYGYTF. CDR3 in DNA: TGTGCCAGCAGCTTAACGACAGGCTATGGCTACACCTTC.

The gene calls are TRBV19 and TRBJ2-2, with 7 bases fitting TRBD2. V gave up 4 bases and J gave up 3 bases; unmatched junction bases: 2. CDR3 size: 14 residues. Germline values: CDR1 LNHDA, CDR2 SQIVND (reference sequence). CDR3 sequence (DNA): TGTGCCAGTAGTAAACGGGGGGACACCGGGGAGCTGTTTTTT. It encodes CASSKRGDTGELFF.

The gene calls are TRBV11-2 and TRBJ2-5; 13 positions match TRBD2. CDR1 is SGHAT, CDR2 FQNNGV, per germline. The junction had 3 bases not matched to a gene; V was cut back by 4 bases and J by 4 bases. The CDR3 sequence is 15 residues long. The DNA for the CDR3 is TGTGCCAGCAGCTGGACTAGCGGGGGTGCAGAGACCCAGTACTTC. The encoded protein is CASSWTSGGAETQYF.